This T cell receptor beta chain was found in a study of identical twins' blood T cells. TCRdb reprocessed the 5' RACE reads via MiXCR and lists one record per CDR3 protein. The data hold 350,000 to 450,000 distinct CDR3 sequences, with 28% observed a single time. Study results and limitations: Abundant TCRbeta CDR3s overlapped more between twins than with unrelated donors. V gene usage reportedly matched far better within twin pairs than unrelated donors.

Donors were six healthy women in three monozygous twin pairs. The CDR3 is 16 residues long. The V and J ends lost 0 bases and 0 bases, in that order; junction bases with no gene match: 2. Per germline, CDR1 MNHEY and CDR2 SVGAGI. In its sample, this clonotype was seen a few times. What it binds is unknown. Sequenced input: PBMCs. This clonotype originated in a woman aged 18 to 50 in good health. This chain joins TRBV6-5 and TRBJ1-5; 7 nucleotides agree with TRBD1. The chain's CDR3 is CASSYSGQASNQPQHF. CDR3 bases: TGTGCCAGCAGTTACTCCGGACAGGCTAGCAATCAGCCCCAGCATTTT.